Listed here is a single T cell receptor (beta chain). Antigen: not known. Time point denoted: week 11, during vaccination. Vaccination used 300 ug of mutant IDH1 20-mer peptide per dose, with topical imiquimod. Donors' newly diagnosed IDH1-mutant WHO grade 3 or 4 astrocytomas lacked nuclear ATRX. The table came from immunoSEQ multiplex PCR; TCRdb's copy has only in-frame clones and leaves some out. The table has roughly 110,000 clones, roughly 90% seen once; the top ten hold under 0.8%. With V trimmed by 5 bases and J by 5 bases, 10 bases remained unmatched. Germline V CDR1 and CDR2: MDHEN, SYDVKM. The CDR3 is 16 amino acids. These data come from a study of a mutant IDH1 vaccine in newly diagnosed glioma. Study as a whole: At weeks 1, 3, 5, 7, 11, 15, 19 and 23, patients received a vaccination, eight in all. In some groups vaccination began 4-6 weeks post-radiotherapy; others received it with temozolomide.

Study-wide results and caveats: There seemed to be no relation between pseudoprogression and changes in top peripheral T cell clonotypes.

V gene TRBV28 combines with J gene TRBJ2-2; 8 bases are shared with TRBD1. The sequence derives from a woman in her forties or fifties with glioma. This specimen was PBMCs, taken from a glioma patient whose treatment included an IDH1 peptide vaccine. The CDR3 DNA reads TGTGCCAGCAGTCCCCGGACAGGGACGGGGACCGGGGAGCTGTTTTTT. Protein product: CASSPRTGTGTGELFF.